This T cell receptor (beta chain) was identified in a study of cytomegalovirus exposure and HLA in healthy donors. A remark on this clone: The antigen is undetermined.

A multiplex PCR was run with 60 Vbeta primers and 13 Jbeta primers. Using immunoSEQ multiplex PCR, the repertoire was profiled, and TCRdb retains in-frame clones only, with some absent. The sample features tens of thousands of clones, with roughly 5% in its top ten. Study findings and constraints: The study recorded around 160 TCR beta chains that were cytomegalovirus-associated. Analysis performed later showed TCR beta chains linked to HLA being more clonally expanded than equally common others. Common viral pathogens seemed to be connected with several of the most significant clusters, according to a later analysis.

The source material was PBMCs. This TCR came from a woman in her thirties or forties in good health and CMV-seropositive.

The CDR3 region has the DNA TGTGCCAGCAGCTCCTCGCCGAAACAGGGGGTGAATTACATTCAGTACTTC. This gives the protein CASSSSPKQGVNYIQYF. This chain joins TRBV11-2 and TRBJ2-4; 8 bases align to TRBD1. Losses at the gene ends were 4 bases for V and 8 bases for J; bases not matched to a gene: 16. Germline V gene sequence: CDR1 SGHAT, CDR2 FQNNGV. The CDR3 spans 17 residues.